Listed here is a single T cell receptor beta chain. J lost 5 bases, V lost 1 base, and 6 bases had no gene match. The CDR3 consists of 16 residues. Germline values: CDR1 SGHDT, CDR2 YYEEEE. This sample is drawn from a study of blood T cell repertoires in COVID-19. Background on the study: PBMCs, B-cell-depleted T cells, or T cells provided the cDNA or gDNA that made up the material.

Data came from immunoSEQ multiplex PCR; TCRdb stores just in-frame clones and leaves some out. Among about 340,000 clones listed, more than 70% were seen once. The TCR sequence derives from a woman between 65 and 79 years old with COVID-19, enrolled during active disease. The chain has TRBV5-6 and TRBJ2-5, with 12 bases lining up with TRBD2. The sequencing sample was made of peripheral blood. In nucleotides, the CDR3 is TGTGCCAGCAGCTTGAAACTAGCGGGGGGTTCGGAGACCCAGTACTTC. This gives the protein CASSLKLAGGSETQYF.